The clone carrying this T cell receptor beta chain was found a few times. Authors' processing steps: For nucleated cells, counts were estimated from reference gene primer amplification. Here immunoSEQ multiplex PCR was the method, and the copy in TCRdb shows in-frame clones only, minus some. The V and J calls and clone size come from that table; D and trimming were worked out from the DNA. The sample lists about 380,000 clones, about 90% seen once, with about 1.5% in the top ten. This entry is derived from a study of blood T cell repertoires in COVID-19. Whole-study context: PBMCs, B-cell-depleted T cells, or T cells provided the cDNA or gDNA that made up the material.

Germline assignment: CDR1 MNHEY and CDR2 SVGAGI. The germline V and J ends were trimmed by 6 bases and 8 bases, with 17 bases remaining between them. The CDR3 is 15 residues long. Those who participated ranged in age from about 18 to 89 years and resided in 20 to 30 US areas. Donors in Cohort 3 who had recovered were those with two negative PCRs, healthcare professional clearance, or resolution of their symptoms. The TCR originated in a man younger than 45 who had recovered from COVID-19. Sequencing was carried out using PBMCs or T cells enriched from blood (not recorded which). The rearrangement uses TRBV6-5 and TRBJ1-6; the D gene is possibly TRBD1 (6 bases). CDR3 nucleotides: TGTGCCAGCAGGGGGGGAGGGGGATATGATTCACCCCTCCACTTT. It yields the protein CASRGGGGYDSPLHF.